The source of this TCR beta chain is a study of T cells in tuberculosis. Study overall: A South African cohort included IGRA-negative adolescents, latently infected IGRA-positive adolescents and adults with active tuberculosis. Study results and limitations: Shorter CDR3-alpha in active tuberculosis partly drove smaller distances.

Germline V gene sequence: CDR1 SGHTA, CDR2 FQGTGA. The CDR3 spans 13 residues. V was clipped by 5 bases and J by 4 bases, with 10 bases between them. Of note for this clone: The target antigen is unknown.

The time point is: new active TB diagnosis, blood taken before or within 7 days of starting treatment. Generated by immunoSEQ multiplex PCR, the TCRdb table keeps only in-frame clones and is missing some. The table lists 25,000 to 35,000 clones, 90% to 95% of them singletons, with around 7% in the top ten. The genes are TRBV7-3 and TRBJ2-3; D is unclear. Sequences were derived from PBMCs, sampled at tuberculosis diagnosis. The TCR was taken from an adult with tuberculosis. For the CDR3, the DNA is TGTGCCAGCAGCACCCGACTGCCAGATACGCAGTATTTT. Translating gives CASSTRLPDTQYF.